This T cell receptor (beta chain) is from a study of T cell responses to AZD1222 COVID-19 vaccine. Notes on this clone: Its target is unknown.

Only in-frame clones appear in the TCRdb table, and some are missing; sequencing was by immunoSEQ multiplex PCR. The listing records some 150,000 clones. The CDR3 contains 18 residues. V lost 6 bases and J lost 0; bases outside the gene matches: 9. Per germline, CDR1 MDHEN and CDR2 SYDVKM. Study-level results: Rises in breadth and depth of Spike-specific TCRs came after two AZD1222 doses. At baseline, just five to seven AZD1222 recipients tested seropositive. Among the donors, most were white British and more were female, and clonal diversity was possibly underestimated. Reportedly, nearly half the spike-specific TCRs target unmutated variant regions.

The source material was peripheral blood. The receptor was isolated from an adult in good health. This chain links TRBV28 with TRBJ2-6, with TRBD1 identical over 9 bases. CDR3 loop: CASSRPGTGNSGANVLTF. CDR3 in DNA: TGTGCCAGCAGCCGACCCGGGACAGGGAACTCTGGGGCCAACGTCCTGACTTTC. Filled out from reference TRBV28 and TRBJ2-6, the complete variable domain reads DVKVTQSSRYLVKRTGEKVFLECVQDMDHENMFWYRQDPGLGLRLIYFSYDVKMKEKGDIPEGYSVSREKKERFSLILESASTNQTSMYLCASSRPGTGNSGANVLTFGAGSRLTVL.